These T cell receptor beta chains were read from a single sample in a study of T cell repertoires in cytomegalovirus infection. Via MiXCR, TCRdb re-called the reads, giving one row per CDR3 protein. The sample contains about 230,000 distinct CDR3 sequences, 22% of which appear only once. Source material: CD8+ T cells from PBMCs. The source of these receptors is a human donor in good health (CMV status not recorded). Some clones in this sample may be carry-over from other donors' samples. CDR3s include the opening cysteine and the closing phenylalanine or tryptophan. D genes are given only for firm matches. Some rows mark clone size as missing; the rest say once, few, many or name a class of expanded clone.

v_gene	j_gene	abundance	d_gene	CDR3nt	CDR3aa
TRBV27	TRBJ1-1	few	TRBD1	TGTGCCAGCCGAACAGGGGGCTCGAACACTGAAGCTTTCTTT	CASRTGGSNTEAFF
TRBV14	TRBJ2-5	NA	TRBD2	TGTGCCAGCAGCCGAGGAGGTCTAGCGGGGGGTTACGAGACCCAGTACTTC	CASSRGGLAGGYETQYF
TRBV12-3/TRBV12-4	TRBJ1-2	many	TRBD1	TGTGCCAGCAGTCCGACAGGGGGCTTGAGCTATGGCTACACCTTC	CASSPTGGLSYGYTF
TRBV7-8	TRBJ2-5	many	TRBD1	TGTGCCAGCAGCTTATCGTCAGGGGGATGGGAGACCCAGTACTTC	CASSLSSGGWETQYF
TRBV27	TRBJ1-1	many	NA	TGTGCCAGCAGTTTAATCCCGAACACTGAAGCTTTCTTT	CASSLIPNTEAFF
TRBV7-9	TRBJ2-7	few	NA	TGTGCCAGCAGCCGTCCTGCCCAGGCTTACGAGCAGTACTTC	CASSRPAQAYEQYF
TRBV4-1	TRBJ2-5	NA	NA	TGCGCCAGCAGGCATCATCCGACAGCACAAGAGACCCAGTACTTC	CASRHHPTAQETQYF
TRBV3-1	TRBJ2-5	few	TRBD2	TGTGCCAGCAGCCAAGGACTAGCCCCAGAGACCCAGTACTTC	CASSQGLAPETQYF
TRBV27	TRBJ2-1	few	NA	TGTGCCAGCAGTTTAGGCGTCTCCTACAATGAGCAGTTCTTC	CASSLGVSYNEQFF
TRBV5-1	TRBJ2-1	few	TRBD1	TGCGCCAGCAGCTTGGGCAGGGGGCTAAATGAGCAGTTCTTC	CASSLGRGLNEQFF